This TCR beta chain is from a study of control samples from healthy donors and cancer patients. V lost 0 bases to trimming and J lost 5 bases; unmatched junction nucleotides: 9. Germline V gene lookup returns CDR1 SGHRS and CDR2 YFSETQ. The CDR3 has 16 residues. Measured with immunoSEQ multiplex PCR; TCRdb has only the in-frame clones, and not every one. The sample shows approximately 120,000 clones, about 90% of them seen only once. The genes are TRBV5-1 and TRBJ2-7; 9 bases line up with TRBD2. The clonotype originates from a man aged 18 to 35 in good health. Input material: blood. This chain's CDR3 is CASSLGSREGPNEQYF. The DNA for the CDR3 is TGCGCCAGCAGCTTGGGGTCGCGGGAGGGCCCTAACGAGCAGTACTTC.